This T cell receptor beta chain was captured in a study of blood T cell repertoires in COVID-19. In the original workflow: Amplification of reference gene primers was used by the study to estimate nucleated cell counts. Sequenced by immunoSEQ multiplex PCR; TCRdb stores in-frame clones only, minus some. From that table come the V and J calls and clone size; the DNA was used to work out D and trimming. Here the sample spans about 300,000 clones, 80% to 95% being singletons. The CDR3 sequence is 16 residues long. V dropped 2 bases and J dropped 6 bases, with 21 bases sitting between them. CDR1 and CDR2 (germline): SGHNT, YYREEE (reference sequence).

The source of this sequence is a woman in her 30s who had recovered from COVID-19. The J gene is TRBJ2-7, the V gene TRBV5-4; D perhaps matches TRBD2 (6 bases). The sequencing sample was made of PBMCs or T cells enriched from blood (not recorded which). The CDR3 here is CASSLAPRGAASEQYF. For the CDR3, the DNA is TGTGCCAGCAGCTTAGCTCCGCGGGGAGCAGCTAGCGAGCAGTACTTC.